The T cell receptor beta chain under discussion was sequenced for a study of radiation and T cells in renal cell carcinoma. Study context: Nephrectomy followed 15 Gy stereotactic body radiation by 4 weeks. Points from the study as a whole: Top tumor clonotypes rose in blood 2 weeks post-radiation, then contracted. No pretreatment tumor biopsies were available for baseline clonotypes.

The time point denotes: blood 2 weeks post-SBRT. Indicated treatment: 15 Gy SBRT to primary tumor, nephrectomy 4 weeks later. This renal cell carcinoma was of the clear cell type. Of note for this clone: Its antigen is unidentified.

Assay: immunoSEQ multiplex PCR; the TCRdb copy retains only in-frame clones and omits some. This repertoire shows 150,000 to 180,000 clones, around 90% found once; its top ten account for 10% to 15%. CDR1 ENHRY and CDR2 SYGVKD come from the germline V gene. This CDR3 is 15 amino acids long. V was clipped by 6 bases and J by 9 bases, with 18 bases between them. The genes are TRBV10-3 and TRBJ1-6, with D hard to call. Specimen: blood, collected from a patient whose treatment included radiotherapy and nephrectomy. The TCR was taken from a woman aged 50 to 60 with renal cell carcinoma. The CDR3 DNA follows: TGTGCCATCAGCAGTGGGGAATCCGACGTTTCACCCCTCCACTTT. It yields the protein CAISSGESDVSPLHF.